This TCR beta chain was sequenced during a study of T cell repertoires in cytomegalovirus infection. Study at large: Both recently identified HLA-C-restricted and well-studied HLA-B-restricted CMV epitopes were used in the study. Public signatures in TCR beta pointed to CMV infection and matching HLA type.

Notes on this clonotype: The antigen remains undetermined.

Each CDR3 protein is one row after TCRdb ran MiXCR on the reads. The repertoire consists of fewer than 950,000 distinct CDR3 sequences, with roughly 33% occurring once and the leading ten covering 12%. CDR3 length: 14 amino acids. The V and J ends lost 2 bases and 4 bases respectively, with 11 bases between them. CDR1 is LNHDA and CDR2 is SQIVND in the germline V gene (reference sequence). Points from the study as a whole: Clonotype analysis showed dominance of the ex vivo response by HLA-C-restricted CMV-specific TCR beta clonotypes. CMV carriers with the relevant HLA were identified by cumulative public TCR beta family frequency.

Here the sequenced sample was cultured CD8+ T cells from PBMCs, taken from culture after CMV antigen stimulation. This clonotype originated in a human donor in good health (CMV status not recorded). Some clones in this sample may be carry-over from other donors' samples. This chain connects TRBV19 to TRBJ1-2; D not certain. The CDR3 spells CASSIIEQTYGYTF. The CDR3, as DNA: TGTGCCAGTAGTATAATTGAACAGACCTATGGCTACACCTTC.